This is a list of T cell receptor beta chains from one sample in a study of T cell changes during pregnancy in multiple sclerosis. TCRdb's table, derived via immunoSEQ multiplex PCR, lists solely in-frame clones and lacks some. The sample records over 40,000 clones, about 90% being singletons. Material: CD4+ T cells from peripheral blood mononuclear cells, obtained in the second trimester of pregnancy. The receptors derive from a female donor with multiple sclerosis, enrolled in a pregnancy study. Each CDR3 is given with its conserved first and last residue. A D gene is named only where the DNA matches it firmly. Expanded clones get a size class; other rows say once, few or many, or leave the size out.

J: TRBJ2-1; V: TRBV19; D: TRBD1; size: .; CDR3: CASSPSTGINEQFF; DNA: TGTGCCAGTAGTCCCTCGACAGGGATCAATGAGCAGTTCTTC
J: TRBJ2-3; V: TRBV7-2; D: .; size: .; CDR3: CASSFGGLSTDTQYF; DNA: TGTGCCAGCAGCTTCGGCGGCCTTAGCACAGATACGCAGTATTTT
J: TRBJ2-1; V: TRBV10-3; D: .; size: .; CDR3: CATARGGNIDNEQFF; DNA: TGTGCCACCGCTAGGGGGGGCAATATTGACAATGAGCAGTTCTTC
J: TRBJ1-3; V: TRBV7-9; D: .; size: .; CDR3: CASILDSDSGNTIYF; DNA: TGTGCCAGCATCCTCGACTCCGACTCTGGAAACACCATATATTTT
J: TRBJ1-3; V: TRBV6-5; D: TRBD1; size: .; CDR3: CAIRETGSAATIYF; DNA: TGTGCCATCAGGGAGACAGGGAGTGCGGCCACCATATATTTT
J: TRBJ2-1; V: TRBV4-1; D: .; size: .; CDR3: CASQGMRNNEQFF; DNA: TGCGCCAGCCAAGGTATGAGGAACAATGAGCAGTTCTTC
J: TRBJ2-5; V: TRBV5-1; D: .; size: .; CDR3: CASSLGQGFGETQYF; DNA: TGCGCCAGCAGCTTGGGGCAGGGTTTCGGAGAGACCCAGTACTTC
J: TRBJ1-2; V: TRBV7-2; D: .; size: .; CDR3: CASSLDGGRGYTF; DNA: TGTGCCAGCAGCTTAGACGGGGGTCGTGGCTACACCTTC
J: TRBJ1-4; V: TRBV20-1; D: .; size: .; CDR3: CSAPWEEKLFF; DNA: TGCAGTGCTCCGTGGGAGGAAAAACTGTTTTTT
J: TRBJ1-1; V: TRBV11-1; D: .; size: .; CDR3: CASSLGGRGNTEAFF; DNA: TGTGCCAGCAGCTTAGGAGGCAGGGGAAACACTGAAGCTTTCTTT
J: TRBJ1-6; V: TRBV5-1; D: TRBD1; size: once; CDR3: CASSSLGQEGSPLHF; DNA: TGCGCCAGCAGCTCGCTCGGACAGGAAGGTTCACCCCTCCACTTT
J: TRBJ2-5; V: TRBV15; D: TRBD2; size: .; CDR3: CATSRDGQSASGGDEETQYF; DNA: TGTGCCACCAGCAGAGATGGCCAATCGGCTAGCGGGGGGGATGAGGAGACCCAGTACTTC
J: TRBJ2-7; V: TRBV5-1; D: .; size: few; CDR3: CASSAERGALTYEQYF; DNA: TGCGCCAGCAGCGCGGAACGGGGGGCGCTAACCTACGAGCAGTACTTC
J: TRBJ1-3; V: TRBV16; D: TRBD1; size: .; CDR3: CASSRASQGATIYF; DNA: TGTGCCAGCAGTCGCGCGTCACAGGGGGCCACCATATATTTT
J: TRBJ2-1; V: TRBV4-1; D: TRBD1; size: .; CDR3: CASSQGQGAYNEQFF; DNA: TGCGCCAGCAGCCAAGGACAGGGAGCCTACAATGAGCAGTTCTTC
J: TRBJ2-1; V: TRBV18; D: TRBD1; size: .; CDR3: CASSLRTGVNEQFF; DNA: TGTGCCAGCTCACTAAGGACAGGGGTGAATGAGCAGTTCTTC
J: TRBJ1-2; V: TRBV25-1; D: .; size: once; CDR3: CASSPYGQTAYGYTF; DNA: TGTGCCAGCAGTCCCTACGGACAGACCGCCTATGGCTACACCTTC
J: TRBJ2-1; V: TRBV4-1; D: .; size: .; CDR3: CASSPSGGYRFF; DNA: TGCGCCAGCAGTCCAAGCGGAGGTTATCGGTTCTTC
J: TRBJ2-1; V: TRBV27; D: TRBD1; size: .; CDR3: CASSLGTGPGEQFF; DNA: TGTGCCAGCAGTTTAGGGACAGGGCCGGGAGAGCAGTTCTTC
J: TRBJ1-4; V: TRBV7-2; D: TRBD1; size: .; CDR3: CASSPGTGRNEKLFF; DNA: TGTGCCAGCAGCCCTGGGACAGGGAGGAATGAAAAACTGTTTTTT
J: TRBJ2-1; V: TRBV7-9; D: .; size: .; CDR3: CASSLALGSSYNEQFF; DNA: TGTGCCAGCAGCTTAGCCCTAGGTAGCTCCTACAATGAGCAGTTCTTC
J: TRBJ1-6; V: TRBV14; D: .; size: .; CDR3: CASSQGARGSPLHF; DNA: TGTGCCAGCAGCCAAGGAGCACGGGGTTCACCCCTCCACTTT
J: TRBJ1-3; V: TRBV5-4; D: .; size: .; CDR3: CASSLAIRGTIYF; DNA: TGTGCCAGCAGCTTGGCCATTAGGGGCACCATATATTTT
J: TRBJ1-3; V: TRBV7-9; D: .; size: .; CDR3: CASSSLRAGASGNTIYF; DNA: TGTGCCAGCAGCTCCCTGAGGGCAGGGGCCTCTGGAAACACCATATATTTT
J: TRBJ1-2; V: TRBV27; D: TRBD1; size: .; CDR3: CASGGQGNGYTF; DNA: TGTGCCAGCGGGGGACAGGGGAATGGCTACACCTTC
J: TRBJ2-1; V: TRBV6-6; D: TRBD2; size: .; CDR3: CASKLAGSYNEQFF; DNA: TGTGCCAGCAAATTAGCGGGAAGCTACAATGAGCAGTTCTTC
J: TRBJ1-2; V: TRBV5-4; D: TRBD1; size: .; CDR3: CASRGTGGLVGYTF; DNA: TGTGCCAGCAGGGGGACAGGGGGCTTAGTTGGCTACACCTTC
J: TRBJ1-6; V: TRBV28; D: TRBD1; size: few; CDR3: CASSLRRDSGGSSGPLHF; DNA: TGTGCCAGCAGTCTCCGGAGGGACAGTGGAGGTTCGAGTGGGCCCCTCCACTTT
J: TRBJ2-7; V: TRBV27; D: TRBD1; size: .; CDR3: CASRGRDRRYF; DNA: TGTGCCAGCAGGGGCCGGGACAGGAGGTACTTC
J: TRBJ2-7; V: TRBV5-4; D: .; size: .; CDR3: CASSEQNSLSYEQYF; DNA: TGTGCCAGCAGCGAACAGAACAGCCTTTCCTACGAGCAGTACTTC
J: TRBJ2-3; V: TRBV6-1; D: .; size: .; CDR3: CASTLTDTQYF; DNA: TGTGCCAGCACGTTAACAGATACGCAGTATTTT
J: TRBJ1-4; V: TRBV7-3; D: .; size: .; CDR3: CASSSGQLNEKLFF; DNA: TGTGCCAGCAGCTCAGGACAGTTAAATGAAAAACTGTTTTTT
J: TRBJ2-3; V: TRBV5-1; D: .; size: .; CDR3: CASSLGTLTDTQYF; DNA: TGCGCCAGCAGCTTGGGGACTCTAACCGATACGCAGTATTTT
J: TRBJ1-4; V: TRBV29-1; D: TRBD1; size: .; CDR3: CSVGTGTGIGTNEKLFF; DNA: TGCAGCGTTGGTACCGGGACAGGGATCGGCACTAATGAAAAACTGTTTTTT
J: TRBJ2-1; V: TRBV5-1; D: .; size: .; CDR3: CASSASGYNEQFF; DNA: TGCGCCAGCAGCGCCTCGGGTTACAATGAGCAGTTCTTC
J: TRBJ2-1; V: TRBV7-3; D: .; size: .; CDR3: CASSLIGGGLNEQFF; DNA: TGTGCCAGCAGCTTAATTGGCGGCGGGTTGAATGAGCAGTTCTTC